Reported below is one TCR beta chain. Its antigen is currently unknown. The data were taken from a study of T cells in narcolepsy. Across the study: Patients with NT1 or NT2 and healthy control donors were enrolled.

Regarding the study as a whole: Reportedly, autoreactive clonotypes were serially detected in patients' blood but not controls'. HCRT-specific and TRIB2-specific autoreactive clonotypes appeared among same-patient CSF and blood CD4+ clonotypes. No autoreactive T cell clone sequences appeared in some memory CD4+ repertoires.

TCRdb keeps only in-frame clones here, not all; method: immunoSEQ multiplex PCR. The sample shows roughly 30,000 clones, 60% to 85% of them seen only once. The sequence came from a human donor in good health. The sequenced sample consisted of memory (CD45RA-) CD4+ T cells from blood.

The CDR3 nucleotides are TGTGCCAGCAGTGATCTATTGGGTGTCAATGAGCAGTTCTTC. This gives the protein CASSDLLGVNEQFF. This sequence joins TRBV2 and TRBJ2-1, with unresolved D. V gave up 3 bases and J gave up 6 bases, with 12 bases separating them. CDR1 SNHLY and CDR2 FYNNEI come from the germline V gene. The CDR3 has 14 amino acids.